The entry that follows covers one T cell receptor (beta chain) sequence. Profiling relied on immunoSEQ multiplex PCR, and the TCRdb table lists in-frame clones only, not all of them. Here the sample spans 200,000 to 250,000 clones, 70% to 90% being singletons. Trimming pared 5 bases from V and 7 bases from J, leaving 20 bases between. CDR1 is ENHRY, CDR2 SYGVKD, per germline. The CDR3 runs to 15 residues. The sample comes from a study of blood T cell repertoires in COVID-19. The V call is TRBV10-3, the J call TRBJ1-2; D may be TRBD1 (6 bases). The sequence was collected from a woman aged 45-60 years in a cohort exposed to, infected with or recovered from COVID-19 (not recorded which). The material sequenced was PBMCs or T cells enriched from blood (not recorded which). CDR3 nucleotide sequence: TGTGCCATCAGTAGCCGGGACAAGGAAGCGTCTGGCTACACCTTC. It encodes CAISSRDKEASGYTF.